This T cell receptor (beta chain) came from a study of T cell repertoires in cytomegalovirus infection. The CDR3 has 14 amino acids. Trimming took off 4 bases at V and 4 bases at J, with 12 bases between the two ends. TCRdb re-derived calls from the reads in MiXCR, one entry per CDR3 protein. Of about 330,000 distinct CDR3 sequences in the sample, about 34% were seen once. Remarks on this clonotype: What it binds is unknown.

Overall study results and limits: Frequencies of public TCR beta families were cumulated, and this identified carriers of CMV plus the relevant HLA.

The source is a human donor in good health (CMV status not recorded). Some clones in this sample may be carry-over from other donors' samples. The sequencing used cultured PBMCs, collected from culture after CMV antigen stimulation. This chain connects TRBV12-3 or TRBV12-4 to TRBJ2-3, with D possibly being TRBD2 (5 bases). For the CDR3, the DNA is TGTGCCAGCAGTTCCGGAGGCCCCGCAGATACGCAGTATTTT. Protein: CASSSGGPADTQYF.